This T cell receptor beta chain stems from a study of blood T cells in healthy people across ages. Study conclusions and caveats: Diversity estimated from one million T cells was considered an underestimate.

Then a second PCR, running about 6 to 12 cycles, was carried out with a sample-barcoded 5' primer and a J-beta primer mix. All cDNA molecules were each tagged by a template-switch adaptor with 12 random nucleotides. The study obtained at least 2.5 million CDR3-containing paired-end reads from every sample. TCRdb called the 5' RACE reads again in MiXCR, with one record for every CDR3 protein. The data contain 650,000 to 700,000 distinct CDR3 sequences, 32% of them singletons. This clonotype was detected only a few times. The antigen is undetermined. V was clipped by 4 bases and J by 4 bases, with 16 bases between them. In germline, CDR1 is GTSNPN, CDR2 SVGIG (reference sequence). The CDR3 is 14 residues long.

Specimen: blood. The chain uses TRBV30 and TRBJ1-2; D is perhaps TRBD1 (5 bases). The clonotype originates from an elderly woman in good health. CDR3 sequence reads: CAWTGQVTSYGYTF. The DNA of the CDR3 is TGTGCCTGGACAGGGCAGGTGACATCCTATGGCTACACCTTC.